The rows below give T cell receptor beta chains drawn from one sample of a study of shared clonotypes between healthy human individuals. TCRdb keeps only in-frame clones here, not all; method: immunoSEQ multiplex PCR. The data contain some 2,500,000 clones, approximately 90% of them singletons. The sample consisted of naive CD4+ T cells from PBMCs. Every receptor here comes from a man aged 18 to 30 in good health. Some clones in this sample may be carry-over from other donors' samples. The CDR3 runs from the conserved cysteine through the conserved F or W. D genes are given only for firm matches. Only part of the rows carry a size: once, few, many, or a class if the clone is expanded.

V gene: TRBV6-5
J gene: TRBJ2-1
clone size: once
D gene: TRBD2
CDR3 DNA: TGTGCCAGCAGGACTAGCGGCTTCTACAATGAGCAGTTCTTC
CDR3 protein: CASRTSGFYNEQFF

V gene: TRBV19
J gene: TRBJ2-2
clone size: NA
D gene: NA
CDR3 DNA: TGTGCCAGTAGTAATCGGGCAGGAGCGAACACCGGGGAGCTGTTTTTT
CDR3 protein: CASSNRAGANTGELFF

V gene: TRBV9
J gene: TRBJ1-3
clone size: once
D gene: NA
CDR3 DNA: TGTGCCAGCAGCGGATCAGTTGGAAACACCATATATTTT
CDR3 protein: CASSGSVGNTIYF

V gene: TRBV30
J gene: TRBJ2-3
clone size: NA
D gene: NA
CDR3 DNA: TGTGCCTGGTACTCCCCGGGGGACAGAACCGATACGCAGTATTTT
CDR3 protein: CAWYSPGDRTDTQYF

V gene: TRBV9
J gene: TRBJ1-3
clone size: NA
D gene: NA
CDR3 DNA: TGTGCCAGCAGCGTGGCAGGCCTCGGAAACACCATATATTTT
CDR3 protein: CASSVAGLGNTIYF

V gene: TRBV5-1
J gene: TRBJ2-3
clone size: NA
D gene: NA
CDR3 DNA: TGCGCCAGCAGCCCCCAACCTACGACAGATACGCAGTATTTT
CDR3 protein: CASSPQPTTDTQYF

V gene: TRBV28
J gene: TRBJ2-7
clone size: NA
D gene: NA
CDR3 DNA: TGTGCCAGCAGTAGGAACTACGAGCAGTACTTC
CDR3 protein: CASSRNYEQYF

V gene: TRBV2
J gene: TRBJ2-5
clone size: NA
D gene: NA
CDR3 DNA: TGTGCCAGCAGTGGTGGACAGCAAGAGACCCAGTACTTC
CDR3 protein: CASSGGQQETQYF

V gene: TRBV28
J gene: TRBJ1-1
clone size: few
D gene: NA
CDR3 DNA: TGTGCCAGCAGTTTAAGGTCCGGGTGGGCCACTGAAGCTTTCTTT
CDR3 protein: CASSLRSGWATEAFF

V gene: TRBV19
J gene: TRBJ2-2
clone size: NA
D gene: NA
CDR3 DNA: TGTGCCAGTAGTATAAGACAGATCACCGGGGAGCTGTTTTTT
CDR3 protein: CASSIRQITGELFF

V gene: TRBV9
J gene: TRBJ2-6
clone size: NA
D gene: TRBD1
CDR3 DNA: TGTGCCAGCAGCGTAGTGGGACAGTTGTCTGGGGCCAACGTCCTGACTTTC
CDR3 protein: CASSVVGQLSGANVLTF

V gene: TRBV28
J gene: TRBJ2-5
clone size: NA
D gene: NA
CDR3 DNA: TGTGCCAGCAGTTTCGGGACGGCTAAAGAGACCCAGTACTTC
CDR3 protein: CASSFGTAKETQYF

V gene: TRBV6-1
J gene: TRBJ2-1
clone size: NA
D gene: TRBD2
CDR3 DNA: TGTGCCAGCACTGGGACTAGCGGATCCAATGAGCAGTTCTTC
CDR3 protein: CASTGTSGSNEQFF

V gene: TRBV27
J gene: TRBJ2-6
clone size: once
D gene: NA
CDR3 DNA: TGTGCCAGCAGTTTAGGCGAGCGAGTCTCTGGGGCCAACGTCCTGACTTTC
CDR3 protein: CASSLGERVSGANVLTF

V gene: TRBV6-5
J gene: TRBJ1-4
clone size: NA
D gene: TRBD1
CDR3 DNA: TGTGCCAGCCGAAAATGGCAGGGGGAGAATGAAAAACTGTTTTTT
CDR3 protein: CASRKWQGENEKLFF

V gene: TRBV5-1
J gene: TRBJ1-1
clone size: NA
D gene: NA
CDR3 DNA: TGCGCCAGCGACCCGGAGGGGGTCCCTACAGCGGGTGGTGCTTTCTTT
CDR3 protein: CASDPEGVPTAGGAFF

V gene: TRBV19
J gene: TRBJ1-4
clone size: NA
D gene: NA
CDR3 DNA: TGTGCCAGTAGCGGGGGACGAGTGCTTAATGAAAAACTGTTTTTT
CDR3 protein: CASSGGRVLNEKLFF

V gene: TRBV6-6
J gene: TRBJ1-5
clone size: few
D gene: NA
CDR3 DNA: TGTGCCAGCAGTTACCCCGGGACGGGTAATCAGCCCCAGCATTTT
CDR3 protein: CASSYPGTGNQPQHF

V gene: TRBV7-8
J gene: TRBJ2-7
clone size: NA
D gene: NA
CDR3 DNA: TGTGCCAGCAGCTTGGCTAGGGGGATGAGCTCCTACGAGCAGTACTTC
CDR3 protein: CASSLARGMSSYEQYF

V gene: TRBV2
J gene: TRBJ2-3
clone size: once
D gene: NA
CDR3 DNA: TGTGCCAGCAGTGAGGGCCTGGGGGTACGTGGGTATTTT
CDR3 protein: CASSEGLGVRGYF

V gene: TRBV5-1
J gene: TRBJ2-7
clone size: NA
D gene: NA
CDR3 DNA: TGCGCCAGCAGCTTTGATGTAGGGCCCTACGAGCAGTACTTC
CDR3 protein: CASSFDVGPYEQYF

V gene: TRBV6-6
J gene: TRBJ1-5
clone size: NA
D gene: NA
CDR3 DNA: TGTGCCAGCAGTTACTTTAAAATCTCGGGCAATCAGCCCCAGCATTTT
CDR3 protein: CASSYFKISGNQPQHF

V gene: TRBV4-1
J gene: TRBJ2-1
clone size: NA
D gene: NA
CDR3 DNA: TGCGCCAGCAGCTCCCGCTTATACAATGAGCAGTTCTTC
CDR3 protein: CASSSRLYNEQFF

V gene: TRBV7-3
J gene: TRBJ2-2
clone size: NA
D gene: TRBD1
CDR3 DNA: TGTGCCAGCAGCCCCCGTGTGTGGACAGGGGGCACCGGGGAGCTGTTTTTT
CDR3 protein: CASSPRVWTGGTGELFF

V gene: TRBV5-1
J gene: TRBJ2-5
clone size: NA
D gene: NA
CDR3 DNA: TGCGCCAGCAGCTTGGGAGACACACCCTTGGGAGAGACCCAGTACTTC
CDR3 protein: CASSLGDTPLGETQYF

V gene: TRBV18
J gene: TRBJ1-1
clone size: NA
D gene: NA
CDR3 DNA: TGTGCCAGCTCACCAAGTAGGGGGGGAACGGTTGAAGCTTTCTTT
CDR3 protein: CASSPSRGGTVEAFF

V gene: TRBV27
J gene: TRBJ1-1
clone size: NA
D gene: NA
CDR3 DNA: TGTGCCAGCAGTCACATGAACACTGAAGCTTTCTTT
CDR3 protein: CASSHMNTEAFF

V gene: TRBV27
J gene: TRBJ2-1
clone size: NA
D gene: TRBD2
CDR3 DNA: TGTGCCAGCAGTTTACCTGGACTAGCGAGGAATGAGCAGTTCTTC
CDR3 protein: CASSLPGLARNEQFF

V gene: TRBV5-1
J gene: TRBJ1-3
clone size: NA
D gene: NA
CDR3 DNA: TGCGCCAGCGGCGAAGGGGGAACTGGAAACACCATATATTTT
CDR3 protein: CASGEGGTGNTIYF